Sequencing of this TCR beta chain was carried out in a study of T cells after yellow fever vaccination. Study background: SMART-Seq v4 Ultra Low Input handled preparation of low-cell-number fractions.

Overall study findings and caveats: It was a weaker secondary response, yet one that peaked faster, at day 5 versus 15.

On this clonotype itself: As yet, its antigen is unknown.

The CDR3 spans 15 residues. V lost 0 bases, J lost 4 bases, and 14 bases lay in between. Looked up from germline, CDR1 is DFQATT and CDR2 is SNEGSKA (reference sequence). The 5'RACE template-switching step produced TCR cDNA and added a universal primer site and UMIs. TCRdb reprocessed the 5' RACE reads via MiXCR and lists one record per CDR3 protein. The sample contains some 350,000 distinct CDR3 sequences, roughly 12% of which appear only once. The origin of this receptor is a man between 18 and 29 years old who received the YFV17D yellow fever vaccine. Sequenced here: PBMCs, sampled on the day of the first yellow fever vaccination. This chain links TRBV20-1 with TRBJ2-3, with unresolved D. As DNA, the CDR3 is TGCAGTGCTAGAGATGGCCGAGTGCTTGCAGATACGCAGTATTTT. Protein sequence: CSARDGRVLADTQYF.